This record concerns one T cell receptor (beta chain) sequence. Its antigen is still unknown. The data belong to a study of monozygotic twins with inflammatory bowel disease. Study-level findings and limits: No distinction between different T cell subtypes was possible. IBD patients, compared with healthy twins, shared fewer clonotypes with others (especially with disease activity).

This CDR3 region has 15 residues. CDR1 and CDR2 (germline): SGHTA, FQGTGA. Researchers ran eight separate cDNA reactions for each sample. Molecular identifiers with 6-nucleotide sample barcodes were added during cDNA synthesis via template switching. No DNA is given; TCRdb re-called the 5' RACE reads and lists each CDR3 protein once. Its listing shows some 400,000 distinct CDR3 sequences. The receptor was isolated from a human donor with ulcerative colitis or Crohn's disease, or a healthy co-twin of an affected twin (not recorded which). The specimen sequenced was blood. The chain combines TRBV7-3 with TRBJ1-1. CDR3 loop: CASSLTSRPNTEAFF.